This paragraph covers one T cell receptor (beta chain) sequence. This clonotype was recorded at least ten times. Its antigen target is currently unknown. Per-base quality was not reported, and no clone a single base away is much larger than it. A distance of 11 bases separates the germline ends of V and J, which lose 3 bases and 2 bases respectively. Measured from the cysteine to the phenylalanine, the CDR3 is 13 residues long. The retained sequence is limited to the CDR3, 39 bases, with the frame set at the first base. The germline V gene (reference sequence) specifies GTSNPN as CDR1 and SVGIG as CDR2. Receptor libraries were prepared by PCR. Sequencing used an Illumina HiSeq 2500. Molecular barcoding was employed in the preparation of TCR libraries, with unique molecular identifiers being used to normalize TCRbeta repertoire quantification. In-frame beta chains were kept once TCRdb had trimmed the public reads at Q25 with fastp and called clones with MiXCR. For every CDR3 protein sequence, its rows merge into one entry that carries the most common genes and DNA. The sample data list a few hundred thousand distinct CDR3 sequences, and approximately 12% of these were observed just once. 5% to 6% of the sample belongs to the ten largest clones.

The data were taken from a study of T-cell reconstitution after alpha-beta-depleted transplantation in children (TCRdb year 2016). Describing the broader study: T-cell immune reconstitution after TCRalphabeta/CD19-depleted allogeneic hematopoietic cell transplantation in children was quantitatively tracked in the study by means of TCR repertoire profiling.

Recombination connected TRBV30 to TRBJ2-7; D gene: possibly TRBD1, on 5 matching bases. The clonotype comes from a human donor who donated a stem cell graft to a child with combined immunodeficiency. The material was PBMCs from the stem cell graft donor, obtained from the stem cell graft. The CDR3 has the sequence CAWSWGRAYEQYF. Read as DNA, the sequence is TGTGCCTGGAGCTGGGGCAGGGCCTACGAGCAGTACTTC.